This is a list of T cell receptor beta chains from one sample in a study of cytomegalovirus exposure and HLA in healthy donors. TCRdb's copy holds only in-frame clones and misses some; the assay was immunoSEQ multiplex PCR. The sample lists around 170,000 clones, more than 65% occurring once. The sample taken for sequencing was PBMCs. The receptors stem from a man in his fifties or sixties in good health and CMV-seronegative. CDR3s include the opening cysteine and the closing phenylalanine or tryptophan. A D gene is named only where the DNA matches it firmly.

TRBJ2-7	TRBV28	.	CASSLPLGMRGEQYF
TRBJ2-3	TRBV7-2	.	CASSLRGTLFSGTQYF
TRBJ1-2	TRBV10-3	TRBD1	CAISEGTEKGNYGYTF
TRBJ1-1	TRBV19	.	CASSINQMNTEAFF
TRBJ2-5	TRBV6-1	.	CASSDGSGRPYF
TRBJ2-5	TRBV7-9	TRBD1	CASSYTKTGDETQYF
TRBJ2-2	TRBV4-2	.	CASSQVSGTNTGELFF
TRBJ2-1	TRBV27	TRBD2	CASRGRVNEQFF
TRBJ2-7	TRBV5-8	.	CASSPRAVSSYEQYF
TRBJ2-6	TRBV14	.	CASSQRTAGANVLTF
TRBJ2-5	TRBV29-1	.	CSVFSGSQETQYF
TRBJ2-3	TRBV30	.	CAWTFTDTQYF
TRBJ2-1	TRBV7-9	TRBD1	CASGQGQLQNEQFF
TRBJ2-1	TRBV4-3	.	CASSQGRSEQFF
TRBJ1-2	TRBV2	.	CASSASVAPGGYTF
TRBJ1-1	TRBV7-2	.	CASSIDSGAVTEAFF
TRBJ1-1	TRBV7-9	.	CASSLERTVNTEAFF
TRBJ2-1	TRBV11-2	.	CASSFWGVSQIYNEQFF
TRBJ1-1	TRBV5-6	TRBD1	CASSRKPGTGNIMNTEAFF
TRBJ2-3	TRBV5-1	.	CASSLGVYTTDTQYF
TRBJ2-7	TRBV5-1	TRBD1	CASSLTGQGSYEQYF
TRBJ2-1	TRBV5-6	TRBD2	CASSFGWGGLNEQFF